A selection of T cell receptor beta chains follows, all from one sample in a study of control samples from healthy donors and cancer patients. The repertoire was sequenced with immunoSEQ multiplex PCR; TCRdb's copy has only in-frame clones and lacks some. The data contain about 120,000 clones, around 88% of them singletons. The sequencing input was blood. The source of these receptors is a man between 40 and 49 years old in good health. Each CDR3 is given without its conserved first and last residue. Fields, in order: V gene, CDR3 protein.

v_call: TRBV13
cdr3_aa: ASSLGGGLAGGPTTDTQY

v_call: TRBV2
cdr3_aa: ASQDTGGPNTEAF

v_call: TRBV29-1
cdr3_aa: SVWGENTGELF

v_call: TRBV11-1
cdr3_aa: ASSLQGYNSPLH

v_call: TRBV18
cdr3_aa: ASSPAGNTDTQY

v_call: TRBV4-2
cdr3_aa: ASSQDPGDKDEQF

v_call: TRBV6-2/TRBV6-3
cdr3_aa: ASSYPGTGGGEQF

v_call: TRBV3-1/TRBV3-2
cdr3_aa: ASSQRQQHEKLF

v_call: TRBV5-4
cdr3_aa: ASSLSGTVKQY

v_call: TRBV5-6
cdr3_aa: ASSLNSQYEQY

v_call: TRBV5-1
cdr3_aa: ASSLAGTGSGTEAF